This T cell receptor beta chain was recovered during a study of OX40 agonist ivuxolimab in advanced cancers. Study outcomes and limitations: On average, a greater number of expanded clones characterised CD8+ T cells relative to CD4+.

In regard to this clone: Its matching antigen is unknown.

From germline, CDR1 is MGHRA and CDR2 YSYEKL. The germline V and J ends were trimmed by 0 bases and 0 bases, with 14 bases remaining between them. This CDR3 is built from 17 residues. Clones were sequenced by immunoSEQ multiplex PCR, and TCRdb holds only the in-frame ones, with some missing. This sample carries tens of thousands of clones, about 85% of them seen once, and the ten largest clones take approximately 5%. The TCR was taken from an adult with an advanced solid tumor such as melanoma, head and neck, liver or kidney cancer. The chain employs TRBV4-1 and TRBJ1-2; the D gene is possibly TRBD1 (5 bases). Sequenced here: CD4+ or CD8+ T cells sorted from blood, sampled in a trial of the OX40 agonist ivuxolimab. The CDR3 sequence: CASSQDRAGNTNYGYTF. The CDR3 DNA reads as TGCGCCAGCAGCCAAGATCGGGCAGGGAACACTAACTATGGCTACACCTTC.